This T cell receptor beta chain was retrieved from a study of cytomegalovirus exposure and HLA in healthy donors. In the PCR, 60 Vbeta and 13 Jbeta primers were used. Profiled with immunoSEQ multiplex PCR; TCRdb holds only in-frame clones, not every one. The sample lists under 150,000 clones; 81% were seen once. V was trimmed by 1 base and J by 7 bases, leaving 9 bases between them. CDR1 and CDR2 from the germline V gene are SGHRS and YFSETQ. The CDR3 is made up of 13 amino acids. There are a few counts of this clone. The sequence derives from a man in his late teens or twenties in good health and CMV-seronegative. This sequence joins TRBV5-1 and TRBJ1-5, with a weak D call TRBD1 (5 bases). Sequencing was carried out using PBMCs. The CDR3 bases are TGCGCCAGCAGCTTGATGGGGGGGCAGCCCCAGCATTTT. This translates into CASSLMGGQPQHF.